These 5 T cell receptor beta chains share one sample of origin, sequenced in a study of T-cell memory formation after mild COVID-19 (dated by TCRdb to the early 2020s). Receptor libraries were prepared by 5' RACE. Sequencing was performed on an Illumina NovaSeq 6000. TCRdb trimmed the raw reads at Q25, called clones with MiXCR and kept productive beta chains. Merged by CDR3 protein, the rows form single entries marked with the most common genes and DNA. This sample has approximately 260,000 distinct CDR3 sequences in its table, and 16% of those were observed once. Approximately 20% of the sample lies in the top ten. The sample consisted of PBMCs or a T cell subset sorted from them (not recorded which). These receptors originate from a man younger than 35 who had mild COVID-19 (a few samples of this study predate the infection). The sample titles of this study are shuffled in the database, so cell type and time point are left out; the donor was told from shared clones.

This clonotype was detected a few times. The J gene is TRBJ1-2, the V gene TRBV5-1; D perhaps matches TRBD1 (5 bases). The CDR3 runs to 15 residues. Trimming took off 0 bases at V and 4 bases at J, with 13 bases between the two ends. Germline CDR1 SGHRS, CDR2 YFSETQ. CDR3 DNA: TGCGCCAGCAGCTTGGCCTACAGGTGGACCTATGGCTACACCTTC. It translates to CASSLAYRWTYGYTF. Drawing the rest from reference TRBV5-1 and TRBJ1-2, the complete variable domain is KAGVTQTPRYLIKTRGQQVTLSCSPISGHRSVSWYQQTPGQGLQFLFEYFSETQRNKGNFPGRFSGRQFSNSRSEMNVSTLELGDSALYLCASSLAYRWTYGYTFGSGTRLTVV.

The chain couples TRBV7-9 to TRBJ2-3; perhaps TRBD1 as D (6 bases). Deletions cut 1 base from V and 4 bases from J, with 12 bases between. The germline CDR1 and CDR2 sequences are SEHNR and FQNEAQ (reference sequence). The CDR3 consists of 15 residues. The CDR3 loop reads CASSLGRGRADTQYF. CDR3 bases: TGTGCCAGCAGCTTAGGCAGGGGAAGGGCAGATACGCAGTATTTT.

This clonotype was counted a few times. The V call is TRBV7-2, the J call TRBJ2-7; D gene ambiguous. CDR3 size: 12 residues. Trimming took 3 bases from V and 3 from J, leaving 6 bases between them. Germline V gene data show CDR1 as SGHTA and CDR2 as FQGNSA. CDR3 loop: CASSFSFYEQYF. CDR3 nucleotides: TGTGCCAGCAGCTTTTCGTTCTACGAGCAGTACTTC.

In this sample, this clonotype turned up a few times. This chain joins TRBV19 and TRBJ1-5; unclear D gene. The V gene's germline CDR1 is LNHDA and CDR2 SQIVND (reference sequence). The CDR3 is 13 residues long. V was clipped by 8 bases and J by 9 bases, with 17 bases between them. The CDR3 nucleotides are TGTGCCAGTCGGCCCCTGAGCCCGGGGCCCCAGCATTTT. It specifies CASRPLSPGPQHF.

This clonotype was found a few times. The chain employs TRBV27 and TRBJ2-3, with TRBD1 as a possible D gene (5 bases). CDR1 and CDR2 (germline): MNHEY, SMNVEV (reference sequence). Trimming took 0 bases from V and 6 from J, leaving 10 bases between them. The CDR3 runs 14 residues. This CDR3 is CASSLSAQADTQYF. The CDR3, as DNA: TGTGCCAGCAGTTTATCTGCACAGGCTGATACGCAGTATTTT.